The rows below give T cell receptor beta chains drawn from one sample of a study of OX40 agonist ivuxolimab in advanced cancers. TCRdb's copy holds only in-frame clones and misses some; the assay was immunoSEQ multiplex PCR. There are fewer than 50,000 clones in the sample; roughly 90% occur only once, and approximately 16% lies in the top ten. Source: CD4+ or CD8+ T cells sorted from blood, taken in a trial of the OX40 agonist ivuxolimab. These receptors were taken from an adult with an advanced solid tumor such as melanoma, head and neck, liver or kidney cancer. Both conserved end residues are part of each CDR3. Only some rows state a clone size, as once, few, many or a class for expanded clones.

CDR3 protein: CASSLSGAGFTDTQYF; V gene: TRBV7-9; clone size: .; J gene: TRBJ2-3
CDR3 protein: CASSMDRAGEQYF; V gene: TRBV6-5; clone size: .; J gene: TRBJ2-7
CDR3 protein: CASSPITQGPMETQYF; V gene: TRBV27; clone size: .; J gene: TRBJ2-5
CDR3 protein: CASSDRDTFNQIYEQYF; V gene: TRBV6-1; clone size: .; J gene: TRBJ2-7
CDR3 protein: CASSRDNYGYTF; V gene: TRBV6-6; clone size: .; J gene: TRBJ1-2
CDR3 protein: CASSHTENTGELFF; V gene: TRBV5-4; clone size: .; J gene: TRBJ2-2
CDR3 protein: CASRLKAYNEQFF; V gene: TRBV7-2; clone size: once; J gene: TRBJ2-1
CDR3 protein: CASTTTGGDEQYF; V gene: TRBV19; clone size: .; J gene: TRBJ2-7
CDR3 protein: CASSVASGNTGELFF; V gene: TRBV9; clone size: once; J gene: TRBJ2-2
CDR3 protein: CASSLTSGSYNEQFF; V gene: TRBV4-1; clone size: .; J gene: TRBJ2-1
CDR3 protein: CASSLGAFGTGQRQDGYTF; V gene: TRBV7-9; clone size: .; J gene: TRBJ1-2
CDR3 protein: CASSQGQDRAREKLFF; V gene: TRBV4-2; clone size: .; J gene: TRBJ1-4
CDR3 protein: CASASSGSTDTQYF; V gene: TRBV5-1; clone size: few; J gene: TRBJ2-3
CDR3 protein: CASSFLAGGQETQYF; V gene: TRBV11-2; clone size: .; J gene: TRBJ2-5
CDR3 protein: CASTGFGFANTEAFF; V gene: TRBV4-1; clone size: .; J gene: TRBJ1-1
CDR3 protein: CASSYSGGAEQYF; V gene: TRBV6-5; clone size: .; J gene: TRBJ2-7
CDR3 protein: CASSLAHSRYEQYF; V gene: TRBV13; clone size: .; J gene: TRBJ2-7
CDR3 protein: CASSLLTGGTGELFF; V gene: TRBV28; clone size: .; J gene: TRBJ2-2
CDR3 protein: CASSLASARGTGELFF; V gene: TRBV5-4; clone size: .; J gene: TRBJ2-2
CDR3 protein: CASSGGTGAPSYGYTF; V gene: TRBV5-1; clone size: .; J gene: TRBJ1-2
CDR3 protein: CASSPRDSLQQSEQFF; V gene: TRBV7-8; clone size: once; J gene: TRBJ2-1
CDR3 protein: CASSQVGGRTGELFF; V gene: TRBV4-1; clone size: .; J gene: TRBJ2-2
CDR3 protein: CASSEGQDGAGELFF; V gene: TRBV9; clone size: .; J gene: TRBJ2-2
CDR3 protein: CASSPLPRIGRYEQYF; V gene: TRBV27; clone size: .; J gene: TRBJ2-7
CDR3 protein: CASSVTLVYGYTF; V gene: TRBV19; clone size: .; J gene: TRBJ1-2
CDR3 protein: CASSIFSSGSPFYNEQFF; V gene: TRBV19; clone size: .; J gene: TRBJ2-1
CDR3 protein: CASSQLAGGPETQYF; V gene: TRBV4-1; clone size: once; J gene: TRBJ2-5
CDR3 protein: CSVPWGYNEQFF; V gene: TRBV29-1; clone size: .; J gene: TRBJ2-1
CDR3 protein: CASSSGTASYNEQFF; V gene: TRBV14; clone size: .; J gene: TRBJ2-1
CDR3 protein: CASRAPNTGELFF; V gene: TRBV6-5; clone size: .; J gene: TRBJ2-2
CDR3 protein: CASSLGTSVTDTQYF; V gene: TRBV7-9; clone size: .; J gene: TRBJ2-3
CDR3 protein: CSVPTGITEAFF; V gene: TRBV29-1; clone size: .; J gene: TRBJ1-1
CDR3 protein: CASSHPGDTEQYF; V gene: TRBV4-2; clone size: medium-sized; J gene: TRBJ2-7
CDR3 protein: CASSPLPDRGLEQYF; V gene: TRBV19; clone size: .; J gene: TRBJ2-7
CDR3 protein: CASSLMSGRTRNEQFF; V gene: TRBV9; clone size: .; J gene: TRBJ2-1
CDR3 protein: CASSLTDRAVGNEQFF; V gene: TRBV11-2; clone size: .; J gene: TRBJ2-1
CDR3 protein: CASSSLGLNEQFF; V gene: TRBV27; clone size: .; J gene: TRBJ2-1
CDR3 protein: CASGEPGYNEQFF; V gene: TRBV10-3; clone size: .; J gene: TRBJ2-1
CDR3 protein: CASSFEGLNSPLHF; V gene: TRBV5-4; clone size: .; J gene: TRBJ1-6
CDR3 protein: CASSPGTGSSYNEQFF; V gene: TRBV7-9; clone size: .; J gene: TRBJ2-1
CDR3 protein: CASSSAGTGNEQYF; V gene: TRBV28; clone size: .; J gene: TRBJ2-7
CDR3 protein: CASSDALGKLFF; V gene: TRBV10-1; clone size: .; J gene: TRBJ1-4
CDR3 protein: CASSYKEAPYEQYF; V gene: TRBV6-6; clone size: .; J gene: TRBJ2-7
CDR3 protein: CASSQDLTGAYNEQFF; V gene: TRBV4-3; clone size: .; J gene: TRBJ2-1
CDR3 protein: CASSYWAGTYGYTF; V gene: TRBV6-6; clone size: .; J gene: TRBJ1-2
CDR3 protein: CASSPTSGRDGEQFF; V gene: TRBV6-5; clone size: .; J gene: TRBJ2-1
CDR3 protein: CASSYTLNTGELFF; V gene: TRBV5-1; clone size: once; J gene: TRBJ2-2
CDR3 protein: CASSAAFSGSGDTQYF; V gene: TRBV7-9; clone size: .; J gene: TRBJ2-3
CDR3 protein: CASSYDRGGDQPQHF; V gene: TRBV6-5; clone size: .; J gene: TRBJ1-5